This is a list of T cell receptor beta chains from one sample in a study of shared clonotypes between healthy human individuals. TCRdb's copy holds only in-frame clones and misses some; the assay was immunoSEQ multiplex PCR. This sample has millions of clones, with 80% to 95% found just once. The sample consisted of naive CD4+ T cells from PBMCs. These receptors were collected from a man between 18 and 29 years old in good health. Some clones in this sample may be carry-over from other donors' samples. CDR3s include the opening cysteine and the closing phenylalanine or tryptophan. The D gene is left open where the match is weak. Only some rows state a clone size, as once, few, many or a class for expanded clones.

TRBV12-5	TRBJ2-2	.	.	TGTGCTAGTGGTTTGCGGGCTAGCCCTGGAACCGGGGAGCTGTTTTTT	CASGLRASPGTGELFF
TRBV5-6	TRBJ2-1	.	.	TGTGCCAGCAGCTTTCCCCTAGGCTCCTACAATGAGCAGTTCTTC	CASSFPLGSYNEQFF
TRBV7-8	TRBJ2-4	.	.	TGTGCCAGCAGCCCCTCTTATTTGTGGCGTGACGTAGGAAACATTCAGTACTTC	CASSPSYLWRDVGNIQYF
TRBV18	TRBJ2-2	.	.	TGTGCCAGCTCACCAATTCCGGGTCCCAACACCGGGGAGCTGTTTTTT	CASSPIPGPNTGELFF
TRBV19	TRBJ2-3	.	.	TGTGCCAGTAGTATAGCGTGGACAGATACGCAGTATTTT	CASSIAWTDTQYF
TRBV2	TRBJ1-5	.	.	TGTGCCAGCAGTGGAAGGTATAGCAATCAGCCCCAGCATTTT	CASSGRYSNQPQHF
TRBV5-1	TRBJ2-3	.	.	TGCGCCAGCAGCATACAGGCTAACACAGATACGCAGTATTTT	CASSIQANTDTQYF
TRBV7-9	TRBJ1-1	TRBD1	.	TGTGCCAGCAGCTTAGCGGGGGGCGAAGGGGGCCCTGAAGCTTTCTTT	CASSLAGGEGGPEAFF
TRBV5-1	TRBJ2-3	.	.	TGCGCCAGCAGCTTGTTCGGGTCGGATACGCAGTATTTT	CASSLFGSDTQYF
TRBV28	TRBJ2-7	.	.	TGTGCCAGCACCCCTACAGGGTTGACCTACGAGCAGTACTTC	CASTPTGLTYEQYF
TRBV5-5	TRBJ2-3	TRBD2	.	TGTGCCAGCAGCCTCCGAGGGCTAGCGGGAGCAGATACGCAGTATTTT	CASSLRGLAGADTQYF
TRBV7-2	TRBJ1-5	.	.	TGTGCCAGCAGCTTAGCGCGTCTCCAGCCCCAGCATTTT	CASSLARLQPQHF
TRBV9	TRBJ2-1	.	.	TGTGCCAGCAGCTACGCGGGGTTCAATGAGCAGTTCTTC	CASSYAGFNEQFF
TRBV6-1	TRBJ2-3	.	.	TGTGCCAGCTCACAGGGTAGTTCATCAGATACGCAGTATTTT	CASSQGSSSDTQYF
TRBV4-3	TRBJ2-3	TRBD2	.	TGCGCCAGCAGCCAAATACTAGCGGGAGGTGGGGATACGCAGTATTTT	CASSQILAGGGDTQYF
TRBV11-3	TRBJ2-1	.	.	TGTGCCAGCAGCTTAGATACGTCAGCCTACAATGAGCAGTTCTTC	CASSLDTSAYNEQFF
TRBV2	TRBJ2-5	.	.	TGTGCCAGCAGTGAATGGGAGACCCAGTACTTC	CASSEWETQYF
TRBV27	TRBJ2-1	.	.	TGTGCCAGCAGTTCAAGGGACGCGGGGTCCTACAATGAGCAGTTCTTC	CASSSRDAGSYNEQFF
TRBV2	TRBJ2-7	TRBD2	.	TGTGCCAGCAGCCCACCTAGCGGGAGGTACGAGCAGTACTTC	CASSPPSGRYEQYF
TRBV27	TRBJ1-4	TRBD1	.	TGTGCCAGCAGTTTCCGGGACAGGGATGAAAAACTGTTTTTT	CASSFRDRDEKLFF
TRBV6-6	TRBJ2-1	TRBD1	once	TGTGCCAGCAGTTACCAAAGACAGGGCTATGAGCAGTTCTTC	CASSYQRQGYEQFF
TRBV7-2	TRBJ2-7	TRBD2	.	TGTGCCAGCAGCTTAGGAGGGGCGGGCGGGAGGCCTTCGTTC	CASSLGGAGGRPSF
TRBV5-1	TRBJ1-2	.	once	TGCGCCAGCAGCTTACGGGGGGCAATTGGCTATGGCTACACCTTC	CASSLRGAIGYGYTF
TRBV28	TRBJ2-3	.	.	TGTGCCAGCAGTTCCCCCGTCTCGCTGACGACTGGCACAGATACGCAGTATTTT	CASSSPVSLTTGTDTQYF
TRBV4-1	TRBJ1-3	.	.	TGCGCCAGCAGCTTAGGGGGCTCTGGAAACACCATATATTTT	CASSLGGSGNTIYF
TRBV21-1	TRBJ2-7	.	.	TGTGCCAGCAGCAGCGCCAGGGAACCCGAGCAGTACTTC	CASSSAREPEQYF
TRBV7-2	TRBJ2-7	.	.	TGTGCCAGCAGCTTGGTGCGGGCTTCCTACGAGCAGTACTTC	CASSLVRASYEQYF
TRBV19	TRBJ2-7	TRBD1	.	TGTGCCAGTAGTATAGGACAGGGGCCTACCTACGAGCAGTACTTC	CASSIGQGPTYEQYF
TRBV5-4	TRBJ1-5	TRBD1	.	TGTGCCAGCAGCTCCGATACAGGGGGTCAGCCCCAGCATTTT	CASSSDTGGQPQHF
TRBV2	TRBJ1-1	TRBD1	.	TGTGCCAGCAGGCGCCCCGTAGGGACAGGGAACACTGAAGCTTTCTTT	CASRRPVGTGNTEAFF
TRBV11-2	TRBJ2-7	TRBD1	.	TGTGCCAGCAGCTTAGTGACAGGGGGCGGCTACGAGCAGTACTTC	CASSLVTGGGYEQYF
TRBV18	TRBJ1-1	.	once	TGTGCCAGCTCACCCCTAAGTAGGACTGAAGCTTTCTTT	CASSPLSRTEAFF
TRBV29-1	TRBJ2-7	.	.	TGCAGCGTCACTGCTTTGCCAGCGGACTACGAGCAGTACTTC	CSVTALPADYEQYF
TRBV5-4	TRBJ2-7	.	.	TGTGCCAGCAGCTTGCCCACCAGCTACGAGCAGTACTTC	CASSLPTSYEQYF
TRBV28	TRBJ2-5	TRBD2	once	TGTGCCAGCAGTTTTCGCGGGAGAGTACAAGAGACCCAGTACTTC	CASSFRGRVQETQYF
TRBV6-6	TRBJ2-5	.	.	TGTGCCAGCAGTCGGAAAGAGACCCAGTACTTC	CASSRKETQYF
TRBV18	TRBJ2-2	.	once	TGTGCCAGCTCACCCGGGACAATAGGCGGGGAGCTGTTTTTT	CASSPGTIGGELFF
TRBV28	TRBJ1-4	TRBD1	.	TGTGCCAGCACCCCGGCAGGGGGACCCAATGAAAAACTGTTTTTT	CASTPAGGPNEKLFF
TRBV27	TRBJ1-4	.	.	TGTGCCAGCAGGCCAACAGGGCAAACTAATGAAAAACTGTTTTTT	CASRPTGQTNEKLFF
TRBV5-1	TRBJ2-7	TRBD1	.	TGCGCCAGCAGCTTGTTAGGGACAGGGGGCTACGAGCAGTACTTC	CASSLLGTGGYEQYF
TRBV5-1	TRBJ2-7	.	.	TGCGCCAGCAGCTTGACGCAGGGGGACTGGGAGCAGTACTTC	CASSLTQGDWEQYF
TRBV19	TRBJ2-5	.	.	TGTGCCAGTAGTTCCCTAGGGGGTCGGGAGACCCAGTACTTC	CASSSLGGRETQYF
TRBV15	TRBJ1-3	.	.	TGTGCCACCGCGGACGGGCCGAGCTCTGGAAACACCATATATTTT	CATADGPSSGNTIYF
TRBV13	TRBJ1-5	.	once	TGTGCCAGCAGCTTTTCAGGAAGCAATCAGCCCCAGCATTTT	CASSFSGSNQPQHF
TRBV9	TRBJ1-1	.	.	TGTGCCACCCCCCCGAGACTCCTCAAAATGAACACTGAAGCTTTCTTT	CATPPRLLKMNTEAFF
TRBV5-1	TRBJ1-1	TRBD1	few	TGCGCCAGCAGCCAAGGGACAGTAAACACTGAAGCTTTCTTT	CASSQGTVNTEAFF
TRBV5-1	TRBJ1-3	TRBD1	.	TGCGCCAGCAGCTTAGCCGGGACAGGTGGAAACACCATATATTTT	CASSLAGTGGNTIYF
TRBV15	TRBJ2-3	TRBD2	once	TGTGCCACCAGCAGAGGGGGCGGGGGGCGAAGAGCAGATACGCAGTATTTT	CATSRGGGGRRADTQYF
TRBV6-5	TRBJ2-3	TRBD2	once	TGTGCCAGCAGAAGACTAGCGGCTGGAGATACGCAGTATTTT	CASRRLAAGDTQYF
TRBV14	TRBJ2-7	.	once	TGTGCCAGCAGGAGGACAGCATCCTACGAGCAGTACTTC	CASRRTASYEQYF
TRBV2	TRBJ2-7	.	.	TGTGCCAGCACCAGGGTCACGTACGAGCAGTACTTC	CASTRVTYEQYF
TRBV6-5	TRBJ1-2	TRBD1	.	TGTGCCAGCAGTTACGGTGGACAGGGGGCGGGAGGCTACACCTTC	CASSYGGQGAGGYTF
TRBV7-9	TRBJ2-1	.	once	TGTGCCAGCAGCTTCGGATCAGGTGACTACAATGAGCAGTTCTTC	CASSFGSGDYNEQFF
TRBV29-1	TRBJ1-1	TRBD1	.	TGCAGCGTCGACCTTAGAGGACAGGGCAACACTGAAGCTTTCTTT	CSVDLRGQGNTEAFF
TRBV28	TRBJ1-1	.	.	TGTGCCAGCAGTTTAGTTTTAAATGAAGCTTTCTTT	CASSLVLNEAFF
TRBV30	TRBJ2-7	TRBD2	.	TGTGCCTGGAGTGTAAGAGCGGGAGCCAGCGAGCAGTACTTC	CAWSVRAGASEQYF
TRBV27	TRBJ1-1	TRBD1	.	TGTGCCAGCAGTCATCCGGGACAGATGAACACTGAAGCTTTCTTT	CASSHPGQMNTEAFF
TRBV19	TRBJ2-7	TRBD2	.	TGTGCCAGTAGTCTCTCTACGGGAGGGACGTTTTCCTACGAGCAGTACTTC	CASSLSTGGTFSYEQYF
TRBV5-1	TRBJ2-2	.	.	TGCGCCAGCAGCTTTGGGCTGCCGAACACCGGGGAGCTGTTTTTT	CASSFGLPNTGELFF
TRBV7-2	TRBJ2-2	TRBD2	.	TGTGCCAGCAGCAGGGGACTAGCGGGAGGCAACGGGGAGCTGTTTTTT	CASSRGLAGGNGELFF